This T cell receptor beta chain came from a study of shared clonotypes between healthy human individuals. Study-wide results and limits: Blood was the sole source, and tissue repertoires probably differ.

Profiled with immunoSEQ multiplex PCR; TCRdb holds only in-frame clones, not every one. The data contain about 980,000 clones, 76% of them singletons. As for this clone: The antigen remains unidentified.

Trimming took off 0 bases at V and 6 bases at J, with 9 bases between the two ends. This CDR3 comprises 13 residues. Germline assignment: CDR1 SGHRS and CDR2 YFSETQ. Sequencing used memory CD4+ T cells sorted from blood. The subset denotes: CD45RA-negative fraction. The clonotype comes from a man between 18 and 29 years old in good health. This chain uses TRBV5-1 with TRBJ1-2, with D unresolved. The CDR3 DNA is TGCGCCAGCAGCTTGGCCCCAGGCAATGGCTACACCTTC. Amino acid sequence: CASSLAPGNGYTF.